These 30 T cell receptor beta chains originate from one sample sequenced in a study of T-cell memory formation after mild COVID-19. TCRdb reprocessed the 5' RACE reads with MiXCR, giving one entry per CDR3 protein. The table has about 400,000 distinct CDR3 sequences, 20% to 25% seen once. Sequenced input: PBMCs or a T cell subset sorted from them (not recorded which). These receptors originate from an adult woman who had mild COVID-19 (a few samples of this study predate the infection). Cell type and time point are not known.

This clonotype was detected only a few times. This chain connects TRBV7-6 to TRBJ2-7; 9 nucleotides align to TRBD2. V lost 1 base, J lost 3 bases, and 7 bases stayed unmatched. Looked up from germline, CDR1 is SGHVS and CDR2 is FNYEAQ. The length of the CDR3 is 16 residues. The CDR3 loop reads CASSLGYEREDYEQYF. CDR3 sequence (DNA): TGTGCCAGCAGCTTAGGGTATGAGCGGGAGGACTACGAGCAGTACTTC.

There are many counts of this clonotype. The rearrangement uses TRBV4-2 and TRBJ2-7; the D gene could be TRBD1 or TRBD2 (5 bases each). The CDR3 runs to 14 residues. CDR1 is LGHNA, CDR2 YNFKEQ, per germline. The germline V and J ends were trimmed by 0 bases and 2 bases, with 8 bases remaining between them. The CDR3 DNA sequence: TGTGCCAGCAGCCAAGACCGGGGACCCTACGAGCAGTACTTC. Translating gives CASSQDRGPYEQYF.

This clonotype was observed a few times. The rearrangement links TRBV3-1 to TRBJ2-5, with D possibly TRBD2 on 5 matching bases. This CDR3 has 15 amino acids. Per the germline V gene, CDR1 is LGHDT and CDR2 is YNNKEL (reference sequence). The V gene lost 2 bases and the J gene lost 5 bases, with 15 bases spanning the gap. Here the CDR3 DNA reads TGTGCCAGCAGCCAACTACCGAGGGTATGGGAGACCCAGTACTTC. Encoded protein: CASSQLPRVWETQYF.

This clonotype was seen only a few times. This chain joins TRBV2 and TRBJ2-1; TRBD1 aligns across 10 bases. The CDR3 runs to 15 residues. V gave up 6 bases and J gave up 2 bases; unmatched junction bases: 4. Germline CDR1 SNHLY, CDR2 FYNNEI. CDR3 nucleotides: TGTGCCAGCAGGACAGGGGGCGTTGCCTACAATGAGCAGTTCTTC. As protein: CASRTGGVAYNEQFF.

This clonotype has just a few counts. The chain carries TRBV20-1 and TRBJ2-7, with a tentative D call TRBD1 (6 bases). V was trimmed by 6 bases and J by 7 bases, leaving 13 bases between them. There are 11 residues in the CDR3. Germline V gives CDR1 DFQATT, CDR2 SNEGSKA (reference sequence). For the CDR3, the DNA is TGCAGTGCACGACAGGACCGGGAGCAGTACTTC. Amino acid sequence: CSARQDREQYF.

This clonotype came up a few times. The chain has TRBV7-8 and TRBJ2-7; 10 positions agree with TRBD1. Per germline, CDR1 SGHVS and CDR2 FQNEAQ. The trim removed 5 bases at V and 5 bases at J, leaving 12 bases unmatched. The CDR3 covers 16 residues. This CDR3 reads CASSRTAGTGVHEQYF. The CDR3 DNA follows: TGTGCCAGCAGCCGGACCGCCGGGACAGGGGTCCACGAGCAGTACTTC. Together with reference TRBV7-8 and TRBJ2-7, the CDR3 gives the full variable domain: GAGVSQSPRYKVAKRGQDVALRCDPISGHVSLFWYQQALGQGPEFLTYFQNEAQLDKSGLPSDRFFAERPEGSVSTLKIQRTQQEDSAVYLCASSRTAGTGVHEQYFGPGTRLTVT.

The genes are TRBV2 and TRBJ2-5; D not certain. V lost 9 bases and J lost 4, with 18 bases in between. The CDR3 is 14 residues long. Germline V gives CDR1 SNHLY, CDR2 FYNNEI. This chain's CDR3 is CASIRSTSSETQYF. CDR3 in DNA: TGTGCCAGTATAAGATCGACCTCGTCAGAGACCCAGTACTTC.

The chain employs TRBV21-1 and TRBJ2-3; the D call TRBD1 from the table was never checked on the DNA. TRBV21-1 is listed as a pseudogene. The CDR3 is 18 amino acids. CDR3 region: CASSNRENRGRGTDTQYF. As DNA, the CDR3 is TGTGCCAGCAGCAATCGGGAGAACAGGGGGCGAGGAACAGATACGCAGTATTTT.

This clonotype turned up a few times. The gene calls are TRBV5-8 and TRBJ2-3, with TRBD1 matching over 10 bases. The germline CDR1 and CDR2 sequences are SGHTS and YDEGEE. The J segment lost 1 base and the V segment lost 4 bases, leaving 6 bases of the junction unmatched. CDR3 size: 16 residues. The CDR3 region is CASSGSGTGGTDTQYF. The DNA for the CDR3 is TGTGCCAGCAGCGGATCCGGGACAGGGGGCACAGATACGCAGTATTTT.

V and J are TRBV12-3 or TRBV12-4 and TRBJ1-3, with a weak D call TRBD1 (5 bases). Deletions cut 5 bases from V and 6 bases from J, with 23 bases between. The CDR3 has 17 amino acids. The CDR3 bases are TGTGCCAGCAGTCTCATCCAGGGCTCGCTTCGTGTAAACACCATATATTTT. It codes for CASSLIQGSLRVNTIYF.

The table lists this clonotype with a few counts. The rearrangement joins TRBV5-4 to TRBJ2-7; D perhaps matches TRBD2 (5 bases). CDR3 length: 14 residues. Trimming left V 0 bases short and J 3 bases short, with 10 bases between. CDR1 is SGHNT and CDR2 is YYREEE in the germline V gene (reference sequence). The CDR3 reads CASSLGPGDYEQYF. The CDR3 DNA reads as TGTGCCAGCAGCTTGGGGCCCGGGGACTACGAGCAGTACTTC.

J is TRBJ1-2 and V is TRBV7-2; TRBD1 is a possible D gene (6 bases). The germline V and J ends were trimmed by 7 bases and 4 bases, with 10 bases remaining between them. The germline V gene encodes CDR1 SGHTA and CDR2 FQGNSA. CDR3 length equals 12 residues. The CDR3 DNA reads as TGTGCCAGCATATCAGGGGCCTATGGCTACACCTTC. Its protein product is CASISGAYGYTF.

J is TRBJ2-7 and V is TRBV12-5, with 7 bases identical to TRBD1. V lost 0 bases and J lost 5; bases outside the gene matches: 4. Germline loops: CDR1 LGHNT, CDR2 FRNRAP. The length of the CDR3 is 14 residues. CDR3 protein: CASGLVQGIHEQYF. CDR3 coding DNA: TGTGCTAGTGGTTTGGTACAGGGGATCCACGAGCAGTACTTC.

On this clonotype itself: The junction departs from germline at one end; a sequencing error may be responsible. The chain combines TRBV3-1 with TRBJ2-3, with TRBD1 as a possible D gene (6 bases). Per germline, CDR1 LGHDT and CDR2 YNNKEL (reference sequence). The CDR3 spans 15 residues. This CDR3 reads CASSQVRQLTGTQYF. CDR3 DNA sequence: TGTGCCAGCAGCCAAGTGAGACAGTTGACAGGTACGCAGTATTTT.

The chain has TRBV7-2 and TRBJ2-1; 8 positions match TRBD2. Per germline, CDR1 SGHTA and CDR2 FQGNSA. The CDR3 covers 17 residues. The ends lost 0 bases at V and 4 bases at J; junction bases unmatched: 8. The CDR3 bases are TGTGCCAGCAGCTTAGCTCTCAGCGGGAGAGTATACAATGAGCAGTTCTTC. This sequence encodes CASSLALSGRVYNEQFF.

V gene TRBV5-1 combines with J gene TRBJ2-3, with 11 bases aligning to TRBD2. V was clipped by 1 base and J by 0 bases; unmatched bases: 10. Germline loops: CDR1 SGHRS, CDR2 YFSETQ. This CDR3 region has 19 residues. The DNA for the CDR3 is TGCGCCAGCAGCTTGAATGGCCTCACTAGCGGGAGCAGCACAGATACGCAGTATTTT. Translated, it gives CASSLNGLTSGSSTDTQYF.

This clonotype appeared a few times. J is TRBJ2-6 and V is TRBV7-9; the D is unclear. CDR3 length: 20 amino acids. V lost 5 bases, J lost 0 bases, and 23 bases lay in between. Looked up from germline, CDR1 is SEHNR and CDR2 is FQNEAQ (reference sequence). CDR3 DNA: TGTGCCAGCAGCCCAGGTGCCAGGACGGAAGCTTTCTCTGGGGCCAACGTCCTGACTTTC. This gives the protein CASSPGARTEAFSGANVLTF.

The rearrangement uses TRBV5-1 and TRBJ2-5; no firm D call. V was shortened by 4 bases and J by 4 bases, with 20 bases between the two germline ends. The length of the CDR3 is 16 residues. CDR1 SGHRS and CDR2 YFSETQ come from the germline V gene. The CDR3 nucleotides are TGCGCCAGCAGCCCCGGTGTACTTTGGGGATCAGAGACCCAGTACTTC. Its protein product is CASSPGVLWGSETQYF.

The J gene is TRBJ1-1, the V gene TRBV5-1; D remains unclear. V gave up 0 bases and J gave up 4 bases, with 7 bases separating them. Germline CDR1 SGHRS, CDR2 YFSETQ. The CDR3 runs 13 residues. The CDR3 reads CASSLGSGTEAFF. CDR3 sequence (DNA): TGCGCCAGCAGCTTGGGTTCCGGCACTGAAGCTTTCTTT.

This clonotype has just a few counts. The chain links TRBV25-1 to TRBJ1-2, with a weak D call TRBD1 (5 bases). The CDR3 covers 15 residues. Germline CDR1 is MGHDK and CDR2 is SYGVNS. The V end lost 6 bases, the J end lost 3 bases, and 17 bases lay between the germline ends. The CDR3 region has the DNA TGTGCCAGCAGAACGGGACGGGTTGGGGACTATGGCTACACCTTC. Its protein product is CASRTGRVGDYGYTF.

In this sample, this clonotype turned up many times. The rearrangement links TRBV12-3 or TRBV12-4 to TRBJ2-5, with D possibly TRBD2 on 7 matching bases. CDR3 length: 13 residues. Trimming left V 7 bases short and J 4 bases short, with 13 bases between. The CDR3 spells CASTHGGRETQYF. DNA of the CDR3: TGTGCCAGCACTCACGGGGGGCGAGAGACCCAGTACTTC.

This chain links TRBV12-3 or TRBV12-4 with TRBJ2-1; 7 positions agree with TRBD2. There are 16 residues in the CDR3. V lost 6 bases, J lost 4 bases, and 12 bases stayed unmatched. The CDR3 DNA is TGTGCCAGCAGCCACTCCAGAGGGAGGGGATACAATGAGCAGTTCTTC. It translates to CASSHSRGRGYNEQFF.

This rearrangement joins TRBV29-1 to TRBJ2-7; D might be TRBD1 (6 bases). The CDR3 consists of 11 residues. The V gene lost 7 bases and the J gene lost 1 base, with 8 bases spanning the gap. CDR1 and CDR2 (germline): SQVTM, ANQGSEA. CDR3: CSAGASYEQYF. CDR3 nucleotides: TGCAGCGCAGGGGCTTCCTACGAGCAGTACTTC.

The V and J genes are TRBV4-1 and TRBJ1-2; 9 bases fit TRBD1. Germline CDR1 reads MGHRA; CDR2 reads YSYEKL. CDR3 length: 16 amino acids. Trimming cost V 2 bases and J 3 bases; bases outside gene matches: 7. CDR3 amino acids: CASSQSGTGPHYGYTF. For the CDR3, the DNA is TGCGCCAGCAGCCAATCCGGGACAGGGCCCCACTATGGCTACACCTTC.

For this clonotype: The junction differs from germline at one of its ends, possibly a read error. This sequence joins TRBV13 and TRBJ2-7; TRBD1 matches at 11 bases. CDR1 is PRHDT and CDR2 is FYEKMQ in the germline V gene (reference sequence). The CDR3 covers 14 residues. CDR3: CASSLGQGARPQYF. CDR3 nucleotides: TGTGCCAGCAGCCTAGGACAGGGGGCGAGACCCCAGTACTTC.

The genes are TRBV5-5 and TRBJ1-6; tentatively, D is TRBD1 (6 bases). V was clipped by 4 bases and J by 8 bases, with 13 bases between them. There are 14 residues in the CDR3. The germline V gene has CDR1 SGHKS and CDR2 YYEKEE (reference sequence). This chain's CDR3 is CASSPRGADSPLHF. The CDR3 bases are TGTGCCAGCAGCCCCCGGGGGGCTGATTCACCCCTCCACTTT. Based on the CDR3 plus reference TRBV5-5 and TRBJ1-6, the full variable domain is DAGVTQSPTHLIKTRGQQVTLRCSPISGHKSVSWYQQVLGQGPQFIFQYYEKEERGRGNFPDRFSARQFPNYSSELNVNALLLGDSALYLCASSPRGADSPLHFGNGTRLTVT.

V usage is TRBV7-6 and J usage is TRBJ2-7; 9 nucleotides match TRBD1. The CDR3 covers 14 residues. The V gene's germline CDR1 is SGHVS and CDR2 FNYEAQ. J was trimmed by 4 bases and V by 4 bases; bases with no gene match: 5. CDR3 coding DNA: TGTGCCAGCAGCTCAAGGGACAGGGAGTACGAGCAGTACTTC. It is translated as CASSSRDREYEQYF. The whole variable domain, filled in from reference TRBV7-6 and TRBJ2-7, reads GAGVSQSPRYKVTKRGQDVALRCDPISGHVSLYWYRQALGQGPEFLTYFNYEAQQDKSGLPNDRFSAERPEGSISTLTIQRTEQRDSAMYRCASSSRDREYEQYFGPGTRLTVT.

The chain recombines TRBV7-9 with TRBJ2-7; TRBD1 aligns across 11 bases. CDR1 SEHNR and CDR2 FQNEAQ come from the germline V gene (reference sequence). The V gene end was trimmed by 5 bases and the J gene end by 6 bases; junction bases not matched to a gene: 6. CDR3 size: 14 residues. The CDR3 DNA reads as TGTGCCAGCAGCCTATGGACAGGGGGCTTCGAGCAGTACTTC. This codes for CASSLWTGGFEQYF.

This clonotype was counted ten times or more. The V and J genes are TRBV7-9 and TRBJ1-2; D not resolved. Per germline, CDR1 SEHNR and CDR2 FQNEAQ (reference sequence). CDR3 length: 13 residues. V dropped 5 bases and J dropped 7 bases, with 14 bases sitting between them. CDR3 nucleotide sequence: TGTGCCAGCAGCCAACGTGGTGGTTCTGGCTACACCTTC. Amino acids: CASSQRGGSGYTF.

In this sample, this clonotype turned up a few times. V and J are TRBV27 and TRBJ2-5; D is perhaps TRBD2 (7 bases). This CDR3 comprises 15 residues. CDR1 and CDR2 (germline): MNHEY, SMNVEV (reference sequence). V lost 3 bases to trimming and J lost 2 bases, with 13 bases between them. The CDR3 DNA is TGTGCCAGCAGTTTCCGGGGGGCGCGGCAAGAGACCCAGTACTTC. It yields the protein CASSFRGARQETQYF.